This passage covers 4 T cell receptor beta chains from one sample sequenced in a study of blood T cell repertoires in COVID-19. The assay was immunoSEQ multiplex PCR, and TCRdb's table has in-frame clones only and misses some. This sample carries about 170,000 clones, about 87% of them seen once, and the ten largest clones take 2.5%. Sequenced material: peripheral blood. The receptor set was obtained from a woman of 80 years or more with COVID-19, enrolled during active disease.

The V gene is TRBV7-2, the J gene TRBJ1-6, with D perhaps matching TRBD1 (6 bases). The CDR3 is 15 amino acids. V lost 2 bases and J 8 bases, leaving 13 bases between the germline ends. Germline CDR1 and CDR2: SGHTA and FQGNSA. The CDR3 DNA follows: TGTGCCAGCAGCTTAACAGGGTTTATTGATTCACCCCTCCACTTT. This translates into CASSLTGFIDSPLHF.

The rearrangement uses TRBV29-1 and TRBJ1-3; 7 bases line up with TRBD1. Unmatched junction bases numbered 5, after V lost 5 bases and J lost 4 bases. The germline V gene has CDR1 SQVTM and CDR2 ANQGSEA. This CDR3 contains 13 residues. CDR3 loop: CSVSGGHGNTIYF. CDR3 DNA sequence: TGCAGCGTTTCAGGGGGGCACGGAAACACCATATATTTT.

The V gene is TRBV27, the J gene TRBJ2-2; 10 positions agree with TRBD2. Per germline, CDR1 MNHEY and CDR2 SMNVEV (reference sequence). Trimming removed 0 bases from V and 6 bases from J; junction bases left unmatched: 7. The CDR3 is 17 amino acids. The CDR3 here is CASSLSPLAGVAGELFF. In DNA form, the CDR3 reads TGTGCCAGCAGTTTATCGCCCCTAGCGGGAGTTGCCGGGGAGCTGTTTTTT.

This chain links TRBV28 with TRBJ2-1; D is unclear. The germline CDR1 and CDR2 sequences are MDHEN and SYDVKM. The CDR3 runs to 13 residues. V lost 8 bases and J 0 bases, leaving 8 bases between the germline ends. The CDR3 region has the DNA TGTGCCAGCGCGTCGGGCTCCTACAATGAGCAGTTCTTC. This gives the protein CASASGSYNEQFF.